This paragraph covers one TCR beta chain sequence. The source of the sample is a study of human T cells and chemical hapten exposure. Via MiXCR, TCRdb re-called the RACE reads, giving one row per CDR3 protein. The table lists roughly 69,000 distinct CDR3 sequences, about a tenth of them singletons. This CDR3 is built from 15 residues. Unmatched junction bases numbered 7, after V lost 5 bases and J lost 10 bases. Per germline, CDR1 LNHDA and CDR2 SQIVND (reference sequence). Time point meaning: patch test 2, 6 weeks after DPC sensitization. As to treatment: therapeutic diphenylcyclopropenone sensitization with weekly scalp DPC. Extraction of total RNA was performed on unfractionated whole blood.

V usage is TRBV19 and J usage is TRBJ2-1, with 14 positions matching TRBD2. The TCR sequence derives from a woman aged 50 to 60 with alopecia areata. Some clones in this sample may be carry-over from other donors' samples. This specimen consisted of whole blood, obtained in connection with sensitization to the hapten diphenylcyclopropenone (DPC). The CDR3: CASSLGLAGEGEQFF. The DNA of the CDR3 is TGTGCCAGTAGTTTGGGACTAGCGGGAGAAGGAGAGCAGTTCTTC.